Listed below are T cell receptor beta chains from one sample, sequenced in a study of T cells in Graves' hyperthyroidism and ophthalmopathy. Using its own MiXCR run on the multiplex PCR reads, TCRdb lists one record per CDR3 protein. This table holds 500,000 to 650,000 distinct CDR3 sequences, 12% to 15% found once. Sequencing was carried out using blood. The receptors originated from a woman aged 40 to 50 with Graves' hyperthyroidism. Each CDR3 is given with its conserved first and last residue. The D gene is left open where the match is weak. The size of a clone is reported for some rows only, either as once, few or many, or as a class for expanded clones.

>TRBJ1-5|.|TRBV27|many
TGTGCCAGCAGTTCTAGGGGCAGACAGGGCAATCAGCCCCAGCATTTT
CASSSRGRQGNQPQHF
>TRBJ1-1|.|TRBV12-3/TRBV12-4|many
TGTGCCAGCAGTTTACCACGGGGGATGAACACTGAAGCTTTCTTT
CASSLPRGMNTEAFF
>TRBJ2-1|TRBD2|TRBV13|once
TGTGCCAGCAGCTCACATTTTGATTTAGCGGGAGGTAGCTACAATGAGCAGTTCTTC
CASSSHFDLAGGSYNEQFF
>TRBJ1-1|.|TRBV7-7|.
TGTGCTAGCAACAGGGTGGTGAACACTGAAGCTTTCTTT
CASNRVVNTEAFF
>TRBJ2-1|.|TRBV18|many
TGTGCCAGCTCACCAAGCCAGGTTAACAATGAGCAGTTCTTC
CASSPSQVNNEQFF
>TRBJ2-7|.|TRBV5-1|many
TGCGCCAGCAGCTTGGAAGCGACAGTGATCTCCTACGAGCAGTACTTC
CASSLEATVISYEQYF
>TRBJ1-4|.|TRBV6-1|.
TGTGCCAGCAGCGTCAAAAGACAGCACCTAGCCGAAAAACTGTTTTTT
CASSVKRQHLAEKLFF
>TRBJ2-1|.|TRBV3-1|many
TGTGCCAGCAGCCGCACAGGGCAAAATGAGCAGTTCTTC
CASSRTGQNEQFF
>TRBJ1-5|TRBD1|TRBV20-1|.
TGCAGTGCTTCCCGGGACAGGGGGAATCAGCCCCAGCATTTT
CSASRDRGNQPQHF
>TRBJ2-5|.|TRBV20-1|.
TGCAGTGCTAGTTCATTGGGGGGACAAGAGACCCAGTACTTC
CSASSLGGQETQYF